This TCR beta chain originates from a study of blood T cells in healthy people across ages. General study findings and limits: CMV infection status of these donors was not known. Diversity estimates drawn from one million T cells were deemed underestimates. Unsorted PBMC material precluded a definitive naive versus antigen-experienced comparison.

There are 15 residues in the CDR3. The V gene's germline CDR1 is LGHNA and CDR2 YSLEER. Trimming shortened V by 0 bases and J by 0 bases, and 9 bases separated the two germline ends. This clonotype turned up a few times. The antigen remains unidentified. With a J-beta primer mix and a sample-barcoded 5' primer, a second PCR ran 7 to 11 cycles. Each cDNA was tagged by a template-switch adaptor containing 12 random nucleotides. Using its own MiXCR run on the 5' RACE reads, TCRdb lists one record per CDR3 protein. The sample holds about 2 million distinct CDR3 sequences, roughly 52% seen once. V is TRBV4-3 and J is TRBJ2-7; a weak D match, TRBD2 (5 bases). The source is a woman between 40 and 55 years old in good health. Sequenced sample: blood. The CDR3 loop reads CASSQESGSSYEQYF. The CDR3, as DNA: TGCGCCAGCAGCCAAGAGTCGGGGTCCTCCTACGAGCAGTACTTC.